What follows are 23 T cell receptor beta chains derived from one specimen sequenced in a study of blood T cell repertoires in COVID-19. The assay was immunoSEQ multiplex PCR, and TCRdb's table has in-frame clones only and misses some. The table includes about 120,000 clones, 85% to 90% detected once. Input material: peripheral blood. The receptors were sampled from a man aged 50-59 years with acute or convalescent COVID-19.

This chain joins TRBV2 and TRBJ2-3; 10 bases line up with TRBD2. CDR3 length equals 17 residues. Germline V gives CDR1 SNHLY, CDR2 FYNNEI. V was pared by 5 bases and J by 1 base, with 9 bases of the junction left unmatched. The CDR3 sequence is CASSPGLAFWGTDTQYF. In nucleotides, the CDR3 is TGTGCCAGCAGTCCGGGACTAGCGTTCTGGGGCACAGATACGCAGTATTTT.

The chain couples TRBV5-5 to TRBJ2-1; 11 bases fit TRBD2. From germline, CDR1 is SGHKS and CDR2 YYEKEE (reference sequence). This CDR3 region has 16 residues. V shed 1 base, J shed 4 bases, and the junction held 4 bases outside the gene matches. Written as DNA, the CDR3 is TGTGCCAGCAGCTTGTTTAGCGGGGGGGATTACAATGAGCAGTTCTTC. Amino acid sequence: CASSLFSGGDYNEQFF.

This chain joins TRBV5-1 and TRBJ2-5; 7 bases map to TRBD2. V trimming: 4 bases; J trimming: 5 bases; junction bases outside the gene matches: 11. Germline values: CDR1 SGHRS, CDR2 YFSETQ. The CDR3 is 15 amino acids. The CDR3: CASSADGGTGETQYF. The DNA of the CDR3 is TGCGCCAGCAGCGCGGACGGGGGGACCGGGGAGACCCAGTACTTC.

The chain combines TRBV5-6 with TRBJ2-1, with D hard to call. The CDR3 is 12 residues long. Germline CDR1 SGHDT, CDR2 YYEEEE. V lost 1 base to trimming and J lost 3 bases, with 2 bases between them. The CDR3 loop reads CASSLLYNEQFF. The DNA of the CDR3 is TGTGCCAGCAGCTTGCTCTACAATGAGCAGTTCTTC.

The chain is built from TRBV3-1 (or the pseudogene TRBV3-2) and TRBJ2-1, with a tentative D call TRBD2 (5 bases). The CDR3 loop spans 15 amino acids. V shed 0 bases and J shed 3 bases, with 9 bases lying between them. Germline CDR1 LGHDT, CDR2 YNNKEL (reference sequence). The CDR3 sequence is CASSQEGAYYNEQFF. In DNA, the CDR3 is TGTGCCAGCAGCCAAGAGGGAGCCTACTACAATGAGCAGTTCTTC.

The chain has TRBV9 and TRBJ2-3; tentatively, D is TRBD2 (5 bases). The CDR3 length is 15 residues. The V end was cut by 0 bases, the J end by 7 bases, with 15 bases between. Germline CDR1 SGDLS, CDR2 YYNGEE. CDR3 region: CASSVDAGGHYTQYF. The CDR3 nucleotides are TGTGCCAGCAGCGTAGATGCCGGCGGGCATTATACGCAGTATTTT.

The gene calls are TRBV5-1 and TRBJ1-6; weak D call: TRBD1 (6 bases). Trimming pared 1 base from V and 0 bases from J, leaving 14 bases between. Germline V lookup: CDR1 SGHRS, CDR2 YFSETQ. This CDR3 spans 18 amino acids. The CDR3 nucleotides read TGCGCCAGCAGCTTGTCACAGGGAGTGAGCTCCTATAATTCACCCCTCCACTTT. As protein: CASSLSQGVSSYNSPLHF.

J is TRBJ1-1 and V is TRBV18, with TRBD1 as a possible D gene (6 bases). Trimming removed 5 bases from V and 6 bases from J, with 13 bases in between. This CDR3 is built from 13 residues. CDR1 and CDR2 from the germline V gene are KGHSH and LQKENI. The CDR3 is CASSLTQGPEAFF. Written as DNA, the CDR3 is TGTGCCAGCTCATTAACCCAGGGGCCTGAAGCTTTCTTT.

There are a few counts of this clone. The rearrangement uses TRBV3-1 (or the pseudogene TRBV3-2) and TRBJ2-1, with TRBD1 matching over 7 bases. Trimming at V came to 4 bases and at J to 3 bases, leaving 9 bases not matched to a gene. This CDR3 has 16 residues. Germline CDR1 LGHDT, CDR2 YNNKEL (reference sequence). The CDR3 protein is CASSLRERGRYNEQFF. CDR3 bases: TGTGCCAGCAGCCTTAGAGAGAGGGGGCGCTACAATGAGCAGTTCTTC.

J is TRBJ1-5 and V is TRBV3-1 (or the pseudogene TRBV3-2); the match to TRBD1 covers 9 bases. Germline CDR1 reads LGHDT; CDR2 reads YNNKEL (reference sequence). The CDR3 has 18 residues. After removal of 6 bases from V and 0 bases from J, the junction contained 12 bases not matched to a gene. CDR3: CASRDSGTGIYSNQPQHF. The CDR3 DNA reads as TGTGCCAGCAGGGACTCCGGGACAGGGATCTATAGCAATCAGCCCCAGCATTTT.

The V gene is TRBV14, the J gene TRBJ2-1; D gene uncertain. Germline V lookup: CDR1 SGHDN, CDR2 FVKESK. The CDR3 consists of 13 residues. V lost 0 bases, J lost 7 bases, and 7 bases lay in between. CDR3 bases: TGTGCCAGCAGCCAAGATTTGAGAAATGAGCAGTTCTTC. Its protein product is CASSQDLRNEQFF.

The chain links TRBV27 to TRBJ2-1; 12 bases map to TRBD2. The CDR3 runs 17 residues. The V segment lost 2 bases and the J segment 7 bases; nucleotides outside the gene matches: 9. Germline V gene lookup returns CDR1 MNHEY and CDR2 SMNVEV (reference sequence). The CDR3, as DNA: TGTGCCAGCAGTTTAGAGCTAGCGGGAGGGCCACGGAATGAGCAGTTCTTC. It yields the protein CASSLELAGGPRNEQFF.

The V gene is TRBV27, the J gene TRBJ2-7; TRBD1 might be the D (6 bases). Between the trimmed V and J ends, which lost 0 bases and 4 bases, there was a span of 13 bases. The CDR3 extends over 15 amino acids. Germline CDR1 and CDR2: MNHEY and SMNVEV (reference sequence). Written as DNA, the CDR3 is TGTGCCAGCAGTTTATCGGACCAGGGGATATACGAGCAGTACTTC. This gives the protein CASSLSDQGIYEQYF.

The chain carries TRBV13 and TRBJ2-7; TRBD1 agrees at 7 bases. From germline, CDR1 is PRHDT and CDR2 FYEKMQ (reference sequence). CDR3 length: 14 residues. Trimming removed 5 bases from V and 4 bases from J; junction bases left unmatched: 8. CDR3: CASSPYTGAYEQYF. The CDR3 coding sequence is TGTGCCAGCAGCCCCTATACAGGGGCGTACGAGCAGTACTTC.

The rearrangement joins TRBV18 to TRBJ1-4; D unresolved. This CDR3 has 15 residues. V shed 3 bases and J shed 5 bases, with 13 bases lying between them. Germline CDR1 is KGHSH and CDR2 is LQKENI. The CDR3 DNA reads TGTGCCAGCTCACCTCAAGTAGGGAGCAATGAAAAACTGTTTTTT. Its protein is CASSPQVGSNEKLFF.

The chain uses TRBV7-6 and TRBJ2-1; D is perhaps TRBD2 (6 bases). The germline gives CDR1 SGHVS, CDR2 FNYEAQ. Trimming left V 2 bases short and J 9 bases short, with 8 bases between. The CDR3 contains 12 residues. The CDR3 DNA follows: TGTGCCAGCAGCTTAACCGGGAGTGAGCAGTTCTTC. Translating it yields CASSLTGSEQFF.

V and J are TRBV6-5 and TRBJ2-3; a possible D gene is TRBD2 (6 bases). The ends were cut back, 3 bases at V and 0 bases at J, with 10 bases in the middle. Germline CDR1 is MNHEY and CDR2 is SVGAGI. The CDR3 is made up of 15 amino acids. CDR3 loop: CASSYAGPSTDTQYF. The CDR3 nucleotides read TGTGCCAGCAGTTATGCGGGACCCAGCACAGATACGCAGTATTTT.

The chain links TRBV3-1 (or the pseudogene TRBV3-2) to TRBJ1-3; D is ambiguous. The CDR3 sequence is 15 residues long. Trimming stripped 3 bases from V and 3 bases from J, with 12 bases between. Looked up from germline, CDR1 is LGHDT and CDR2 is YNNKEL (reference sequence). The CDR3 DNA follows: TGTGCCAGCAGCCACAGGACTGGGAGTGGAAACACCATATATTTT. Translation gives CASSHRTGSGNTIYF.

The chain combines TRBV20-1 with TRBJ1-5, with unresolved D. Germline CDR1 reads DFQATT; CDR2 reads SNEGSKA (reference sequence). The CDR3 loop spans 13 amino acids. Deletions cut 3 bases from V and 3 bases from J, with 9 bases between. The CDR3 sequence is CSASKRYNQPQHF. DNA for the CDR3: TGCAGTGCTAGTAAGAGATACAATCAGCCCCAGCATTTT.

The sample holds one count of this clone. The chain couples TRBV6-5 to TRBJ1-1; weak D call: TRBD1 (6 bases). CDR3 size: 13 residues. Deletions cut 7 bases from V and 5 bases from J, with 14 bases between. The germline CDR1 and CDR2 sequences are MNHEY and SVGAGI. The CDR3 DNA sequence: TGTGCCAGCACCTCCAGGGGTCGGACTGAAGCTTTCTTT. Protein: CASTSRGRTEAFF.

The chain has TRBV10-3 and TRBJ1-1; 7 bases agree with TRBD1. CDR3 length equals 14 residues. Trimming removed 8 bases from V and 0 bases from J; junction bases left unmatched: 6. Germline CDR1 is ENHRY and CDR2 is SYGVKD. This CDR3 reads CAISPGQMNTEAFF. For the CDR3, the DNA is TGTGCCATCTCCCCGGGACAGATGAACACTGAAGCTTTCTTT.

This chain links TRBV19 with TRBJ2-1; D is possibly TRBD2 (5 bases). The CDR3 runs 15 residues. CDR1 and CDR2 (germline): LNHDA, SQIVND (reference sequence). V dropped 6 bases and J dropped 7 bases, with 19 bases sitting between them. CDR3 sequence (DNA): TGTGCCAGTAGGGATAGGGATCTAGCTGGGAATGAGCAGTTCTTC. The encoded protein is CASRDRDLAGNEQFF.

This rearrangement joins TRBV10-3 to TRBJ1-6; D gene ambiguous. The germline V gene encodes CDR1 ENHRY and CDR2 SYGVKD. V was shortened by 3 bases and J by 7 bases, with 7 bases between the two germline ends. The CDR3 sequence is 13 residues long. The CDR3 nucleotides read TGTGCCATCAGTGACGGGTGGAATTCACCCCTCCACTTT. Translating it yields CAISDGWNSPLHF.